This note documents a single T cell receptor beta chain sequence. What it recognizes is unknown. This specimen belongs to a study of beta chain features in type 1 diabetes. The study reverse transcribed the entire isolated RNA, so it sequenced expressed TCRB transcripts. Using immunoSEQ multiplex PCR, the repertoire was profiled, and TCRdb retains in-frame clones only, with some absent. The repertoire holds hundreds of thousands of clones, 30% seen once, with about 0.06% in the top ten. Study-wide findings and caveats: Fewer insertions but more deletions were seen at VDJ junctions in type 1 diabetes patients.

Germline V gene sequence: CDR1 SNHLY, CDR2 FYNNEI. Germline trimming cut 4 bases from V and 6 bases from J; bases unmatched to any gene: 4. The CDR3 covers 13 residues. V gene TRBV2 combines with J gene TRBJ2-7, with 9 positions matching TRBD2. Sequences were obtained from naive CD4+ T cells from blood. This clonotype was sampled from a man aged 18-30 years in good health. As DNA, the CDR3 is TGTGCCAGCAGTGGGCTAGCGGGATTCGAGCAGTACTTC. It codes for CASSGLAGFEQYF.